This TCR beta chain derives from a study of CD8 T cells in ankylosing spondylitis (dated by TCRdb to about 2017). Context from the whole study: To find TCR variants linked to disease, the study profiled T cell receptor beta repertoires in ankylosing spondylitis patients and healthy donors. The full study cohort comprised roughly 24 ankylosing spondylitis patients and about a hundred healthy donors. Samples of peripheral blood were taken, and for ankylosing spondylitis patients, synovial fluid was collected as well.

The CDR3 contains 14 residues, cysteine and phenylalanine counted. Only the CDR3 region is kept as DNA, spanning 42 bases read in frame from base 1. From the germline V gene, CDR1 is SGHTA and CDR2 is FQGTGA. V loses 5 bases of germline sequence and J loses 4 bases, and the interval between the two ends is 11 bases. TCRdb names Illumina HiSeq 2500 as the instrument used. TCR beta libraries were prepared by quantitative 5'-RACE with molecular barcodes. The published analysis was carried out like this. To identify disease-linked TCR variants, a new computational method was used, one built on a probabilistic model of VDJ rearrangement. TCRdb trimmed public reads at Q25 via fastp, called clones via MiXCR and kept in-frame beta chains. Each CDR3 protein gets just one entry, which takes the most common genes and DNA from the rows behind it. The V and J calls and clone size come from TCRdb's table, not from the authors' own analysis. The sample table lists about 130,000 distinct CDR3 sequences, around 9% of them with a count of one. The ten largest clones add up to about 3.3% of the sample.

In this sample, this clonotype turned up many times. The antigen it binds to is not known. No base-level quality is on record; no much larger clone is a single base apart. What the study reported, not specific to this receptor: Some TCR beta motif variants had previously been reported in synovial fluid and blood of reactive arthritis patients, which suggested common disease-initiation mechanisms. Blood from ankylosing spondylitis patients appeared to be characterized by a TCR beta motif composed of under ten highly homologous amino acid variants. According to the report, matched synovial fluid samples from ankylosing spondylitis patients were significantly enriched for the disease-linked clones. In peripheral blood, the disease-linked clones were found at relatively low frequencies and had a CD8+ phenotype.

The specimen was blood, either unsorted or a sorted T cell fraction (not recorded which). The chain uses TRBV7-3 and TRBJ2-2; the D gene cannot be named for sure. This receptor was taken from a male donor with ankylosing spondylitis or in good health (not recorded which). The bases are TGTGCCAGCAGCCCAATGTCAGGCACCGGGGAGCTGTTTTTT. The encoded protein is CASSPMSGTGELFF.